The clone carrying this TCR beta chain was picked up a small number of times. Its antigen is undetermined. TCRdb independently ran MiXCR on the reads; one entry per CDR3 protein. The table has hundreds of thousands of distinct CDR3 sequences, more than 30% seen once. The record originates from a study of T cell repertoires in cytomegalovirus infection. Germline CDR1 and CDR2: MDHEN and SYDVKM. V lost 4 bases to trimming and J lost 2 bases, with 12 bases between them. This CDR3 has 14 amino acids. The sample consisted of cultured PBMCs, taken from culture after CMV antigen stimulation. The clonotype was recovered from a human donor in good health (CMV status not recorded). Some clones in this sample may be carry-over from other donors' samples. This chain connects TRBV28 to TRBJ2-7, with a possible D match to TRBD2 (6 bases). The CDR3 spells CASSSHGGTYEQYF. Here the CDR3 DNA reads TGTGCCAGCAGTTCCCATGGGGGGACCTACGAGCAGTACTTC.